Below are 19 T cell receptor beta chains sequenced from a single sample in a study of beta chain features in type 1 diabetes. The study reverse transcribed the entire isolated RNA, so it sequenced expressed TCRB transcripts. TCRdb's table, derived via immunoSEQ multiplex PCR, lists solely in-frame clones and lacks some. Of about 230,000 clones in the sample, around 9.6% are singletons; the top ten hold just under 0.035%. The source material was naive CD4+ T cells from blood. These receptors came from a woman aged 18-29 years in good health.

The rearrangement uses TRBV11-2 and TRBJ2-7; 10 nucleotides line up with TRBD1. CDR3 size: 14 residues. Germline-derived CDR1 and CDR2 are SGHAT and FQNNGV. The ends lost 3 bases at V and 3 bases at J; junction bases unmatched: 2. The CDR3 protein is CASSLGQGFYEQYF. CDR3 coding DNA: TGTGCCAGCAGCTTGGGACAGGGGTTCTACGAGCAGTACTTC.

In its sample, this clone was seen a few times. This chain uses TRBV28 with TRBJ1-4, with unresolved D. This CDR3 region has 13 residues. With 8 bases removed from V and 8 bases from J, the gap between germline ends came to 15 bases. Germline V lookup: CDR1 MDHEN, CDR2 SYDVKM. CDR3 loop: CASRDVDGEKLFF. The CDR3 DNA follows: TGTGCCAGCCGCGATGTAGACGGGGAAAAACTGTTTTTT.

The V call is TRBV7-8, the J call TRBJ1-2, with 7 positions matching TRBD1. The germline CDR1 and CDR2 sequences are SGHVS and FQNEAQ. The trim removed 5 bases at V and 5 bases at J, leaving 11 bases unmatched. The CDR3 has 15 residues. The CDR3, as DNA: TGTGCCAGCAGCCCGCCGGGGACAGCCGTTTATGGCTACACCTTC. This encodes CASSPPGTAVYGYTF.

The chain employs TRBV15 and TRBJ2-1, with D hard to call. Germline-derived CDR1 and CDR2 are LNHNV and YYDKDF (reference sequence). Trimming cost V 1 base and J 2 bases, with 12 bases left between them. The CDR3 sequence is 16 residues long. The CDR3 sequence: CATSRGAELPYNEQFF. The CDR3, as DNA: TGTGCCACCAGCAGAGGAGCCGAATTACCCTACAATGAGCAGTTCTTC.

The rearrangement uses TRBV7-6 and TRBJ2-2; 7 nucleotides match TRBD1. The CDR3 loop spans 17 amino acids. Germline V lookup: CDR1 SGHVS, CDR2 FNYEAQ. J lost 6 bases, V lost 1 base, and 11 bases had no gene match. The CDR3 spells CASSLVVNRGYSGELFF. The CDR3 bases are TGTGCCAGCAGCTTAGTGGTGAACAGGGGTTATTCCGGGGAGCTGTTTTTT. The whole variable domain, filled in from reference TRBV7-6 and TRBJ2-2, reads GAGVSQSPRYKVTKRGQDVALRCDPISGHVSLYWYRQALGQGPEFLTYFNYEAQQDKSGLPNDRFSAERPEGSISTLTIQRTEQRDSAMYRCASSLVVNRGYSGELFFGEGSRLTVL.

This clone was detected a few times. This chain links TRBV15 with TRBJ2-1; 7 nucleotides agree with TRBD2. Germline lookup yields CDR1 LNHNV and CDR2 YYDKDF (reference sequence). The ends lost 1 base at V and 7 bases at J; junction bases unmatched: 4. The CDR3 extends over 14 amino acids. The CDR3 is CATSRASGGNEQFF. Written as DNA, the CDR3 is TGTGCCACCAGCAGAGCTTCGGGGGGAAATGAGCAGTTCTTC.

As to this clone: Different DNA sequences within this sample yield the same CDR3. The chain is built from TRBV5-4 and TRBJ1-3; no firm D call. Trimming shortened V by 0 bases and J by 0 bases, and 4 bases separated the two germline ends. The CDR3 consists of 14 residues. From germline, CDR1 is SGHNT and CDR2 YYREEE (reference sequence). This chain's CDR3 is CASSLGSSGNTIYF. The CDR3 DNA is TGTGCCAGCAGCTTGGGCAGCTCTGGAAACACCATATATTTT.

As concerns this clone: The CDR3 does not close with the conserved phenylalanine or tryptophan, likely indicating a read error. The DNA is left out, because the CDR3 cannot be placed on it with certainty; the CDR3 is given as TCRdb lists it. This CDR3 reads CATSREGQLPGI. The gene calls are TRBV15 and TRBJ1-1; the D segment call TRBD1 is taken from the table without a DNA check. 12 amino acids form the CDR3, both terminal residues included. Germline CDR1 and CDR2: LNHNV and YYDKDF (reference sequence).

This clone showed up just a few times. The chain joins TRBV2 to TRBJ2-3, with 8 positions matching TRBD2. CDR1 is SNHLY, CDR2 FYNNEI, per germline. J was trimmed by 4 bases and V by 5 bases; bases with no gene match: 2. This CDR3 spans 13 amino acids. The CDR3 region is CASSLLAADTQYF. The CDR3 bases are TGTGCCAGCAGTCTACTAGCGGCAGATACGCAGTATTTT.

This clone was counted between two and nine times. The J gene is TRBJ1-1, the V gene TRBV11-3; 9 bases agree with TRBD1. The CDR3 totals 14 residues. The germline CDR1 and CDR2 sequences are SGHNT and YENEEA. J lost 1 base, V lost 5 bases, and 2 bases had no gene match. The CDR3 loop reads CASSAGQGNTEAFF. CDR3 in DNA: TGTGCCAGCAGCGCGGGACAGGGGAACACTGAAGCTTTCTTT.

The rearrangement links TRBV6-5 to TRBJ1-2; TRBD1 matches 9 bases. Germline values: CDR1 MNHEY, CDR2 SVGAGI. The J segment lost 6 bases and the V segment lost 11 bases, leaving 7 bases of the junction unmatched. CDR3 length: 12 residues. The CDR3 nucleotides read TGTGCCGGACGAACAGGGGGCCATGGCTACACCTTC. Translated, it gives CAGRTGGHGYTF.

This clone was observed a handful of times. An end of the junction does not agree with germline; a read error may underlie this. The rearrangement links TRBV7-7 to TRBJ2-1, with a tentative D call TRBD2 (6 bases). This CDR3 spans 13 amino acids. In germline, CDR1 is SSHAT, CDR2 FNYEAQ (reference sequence). The CDR3 region has the DNA TGTGCTAGCAGCTTAGCGGAAGGCGGTGAGCAGTTCTTC. It translates to CASSLAEGGEQFF.

This clone has more than one count but fewer than ten. The chain couples TRBV9 to TRBJ2-3, with TRBD2 matching 10 bases. In germline, CDR1 is SGDLS, CDR2 YYNGEE. Trimming cost V 3 bases and J 4 bases; bases outside gene matches: 14. The CDR3 runs to 18 residues. CDR3: CASSALAASGSSPDTQYF. The CDR3 bases are TGTGCCAGCAGCGCCTTAGCAGCTAGCGGGAGCTCTCCAGATACGCAGTATTTT.

This clone was recorded only once. This chain connects TRBV4-1 to TRBJ1-2, with 7 bases matching TRBD1. CDR1 is MGHRA and CDR2 is YSYEKL in the germline V gene. This CDR3 is 17 amino acids long. The junction had 16 bases not matched to a gene; V was cut back by 1 base and J by 8 bases. The CDR3 sequence is CASSQVGREKGAGGYTF. As DNA, the CDR3 is TGCGCCAGCAGCCAAGTGGGGCGGGAAAAGGGGGCTGGCGGCTACACCTTC.

The chain recombines TRBV30 with TRBJ1-1; perhaps TRBD1 as D (6 bases). V lost 2 bases to trimming and J lost 5 bases, with 12 bases between them. Germline CDR1 reads GTSNPN; CDR2 reads SVGIG (reference sequence). The CDR3 consists of 13 residues. The DNA for the CDR3 is TGTGCCTGGAGTAGGGGGATAGGGACTGAAGCTTTCTTT. This gives the protein CAWSRGIGTEAFF.

This chain uses TRBV5-1 with TRBJ1-2; D is ambiguous. The CDR3 has 15 amino acids. Germline CDR1 SGHRS, CDR2 YFSETQ. Trimming removed 3 bases at V and 6 bases at J, with 18 bases between. As DNA, the CDR3 is TGCGCCAGCAGCTCAGATATCGGCGGGTTGGATGGCTACACCTTC. Protein: CASSSDIGGLDGYTF.

This clone was recorded many times. V gene TRBV7-9 combines with J gene TRBJ2-4; D gene unclear. The CDR3 loop spans 14 amino acids. Trimming removed 5 bases from V and 6 bases from J, with 14 bases in between. From germline, CDR1 is SEHNR and CDR2 FQNEAQ (reference sequence). The CDR3 DNA is TGTGCCAGCAGCCTAGGCGGCGGTGGAAACATTCAGTACTTC. It is translated as CASSLGGGGNIQYF. Full variable domain (remainder filled in from reference TRBV7-9 and TRBJ2-4): DTGVSQNPRHKITKRGQNVTFRCDPISEHNRLYWYRQTLGQGPEFLTYFQNEAQLEKSRLLSDRFSAERPKGSFSTLEIQRTEQGDSAMYLCASSLGGGGNIQYFGAGTRLSVL.

This clone came up a few times. The rearrangement uses TRBV5-6 and TRBJ2-7; D is unclear. CDR3 length: 12 amino acids. Trimming removed 4 bases at V and 4 bases at J, with 9 bases between. Germline V gene lookup returns CDR1 SGHDT and CDR2 YYEEEE. CDR3 protein: CASSRANYEQYF. CDR3 coding DNA: TGTGCCAGCAGCCGCGCCAATTACGAGCAGTACTTC.

The V gene is TRBV30, the J gene TRBJ2-2; 9 bases match TRBD2. The V and J ends lost 5 bases and 5 bases, in that order; junction bases with no gene match: 9. The CDR3 totals 15 residues. Germline CDR1 and CDR2: GTSNPN and SVGIG (reference sequence). The CDR3 region has the DNA TGTGCCTGGGGCCCCGGGACTAGCTTGACCGGGGAGCTGTTTTTT. Translation: CAWGPGTSLTGELFF.